The 32 T cell receptor beta chains below all came from one sample that was sequenced in a study of shared clonotypes between healthy human individuals. Using immunoSEQ multiplex PCR, the repertoire was profiled, and TCRdb retains in-frame clones only, with some absent. The sample has nearly 750,000 clones, 72% seen once. Sequenced sample: memory CD4+ T cells sorted from blood. The subset: CD45RA-negative fraction. The receptors come from a woman aged 30 to 39 in good health.

The V call is TRBV28, the J call TRBJ1-2; D not certain. Germline assignment: CDR1 MDHEN and CDR2 SYDVKM. This CDR3 comprises 14 residues. V shed 5 bases and J shed 8 bases, with 18 bases lying between them. The CDR3 spells CASSPAGVKRGYTF. In nucleotides, the CDR3 is TGTGCCAGCAGTCCGGCTGGGGTGAAGCGAGGCTACACCTTC.

This chain connects TRBV18 to TRBJ2-5; 10 bases are shared with TRBD2. The CDR3 extends over 15 amino acids. The germline gives CDR1 KGHSH, CDR2 LQKENI. The junction had 6 bases not matched to a gene; V was cut back by 6 bases and J by 2 bases. The CDR3 sequence is CASSSGLAIQETQYF. Here the CDR3 DNA reads TGTGCCAGCTCTTCGGGACTAGCGATTCAAGAGACCCAGTACTTC.

The chain has TRBV25-1 and TRBJ2-7; D possibly uses TRBD1 or TRBD2 (5 bases each). The CDR3 contains 16 residues. Trimming removed 4 bases at V and 2 bases at J, with 18 bases between. Germline V lookup: CDR1 MGHDK, CDR2 SYGVNS. CDR3 coding DNA: TGTGCCAGCAGTGTATCCGGGACCTTCCTTACCTACGAGCAGTACTTC. Its protein is CASSVSGTFLTYEQYF.

The rearrangement uses TRBV9 and TRBJ2-7; D possibly corresponds to TRBD2 (8 bases). Germline V lookup: CDR1 SGDLS, CDR2 YYNGEE. CDR3 length: 15 amino acids. V dropped 2 bases and J dropped 4 bases, with 16 bases sitting between them. The CDR3 DNA sequence: TGTGCCAGCAGCGTTACAGGGGCTAGCGGGTACGAGCAGTACTTC. Its protein is CASSVTGASGYEQYF.

This clone was seen a single time. The chain employs TRBV5-1 and TRBJ2-7, with D perhaps TRBD2 (6 bases). V was shortened by 6 bases and J by 7 bases, with 23 bases between the two germline ends. CDR3 length equals 15 residues. Germline assignment: CDR1 SGHRS and CDR2 YFSETQ. The CDR3 loop reads CASNRGSGELREQYF. CDR3 DNA sequence: TGCGCCAGCAACCGGGGGTCCGGAGAGCTGAGAGAGCAGTACTTC.

In this sample, this clone turned up once. This chain connects TRBV5-8 to TRBJ2-5; 12 nucleotides match TRBD2. This CDR3 has 17 residues. Germline CDR1 is SGHTS and CDR2 is YDEGEE. The ends lost 0 bases at V and 4 bases at J; junction bases unmatched: 7. CDR3 DNA: TGTGCCAGCAGCTTGGCCACGCTAGCGGGAGGGCCAGAGACCCAGTACTTC. Its protein is CASSLATLAGGPETQYF.

This chain links TRBV10-2 with TRBJ2-1; 10 bases match TRBD2. After removal of 7 bases from V and 6 bases from J, the junction contained 12 bases not matched to a gene. CDR3 length: 16 residues. CDR1 WSHSY and CDR2 SAAADI come from the germline V gene. In DNA, the CDR3 is TGCGCCAGCAAGAGAGGGTGGACTAGCGGACTCAATGAGCAGTTCTTC. Translation gives CASKRGWTSGLNEQFF.

J is TRBJ1-2 and V is TRBV5-5; D not certain. The germline V gene encodes CDR1 SGHKS and CDR2 YYEKEE (reference sequence). This CDR3 is built from 13 residues. Trimming left V 0 bases short and J 8 bases short, with 11 bases between. CDR3 residues: CASSLDVFGGYTF. In DNA, the CDR3 is TGTGCCAGCAGCTTGGACGTTTTCGGAGGCTACACCTTC. Based on the CDR3 plus reference TRBV5-5 and TRBJ1-2, the full variable domain is DAGVTQSPTHLIKTRGQQVTLRCSPISGHKSVSWYQQVLGQGPQFIFQYYEKEERGRGNFPDRFSARQFPNYSSELNVNALLLGDSALYLCASSLDVFGGYTFGSGTRLTVV.

The chain uses TRBV18 and TRBJ2-7, with D perhaps TRBD1 (5 bases). CDR1 is KGHSH and CDR2 is LQKENI in the germline V gene. V lost 6 bases and J lost 4, with 13 bases in between. The length of the CDR3 is 13 residues. CDR3 residues: CASSGQNLYEQYF. The CDR3 DNA sequence: TGTGCCAGCTCGGGGCAGAATTTATACGAGCAGTACTTC.

This clone turned up a few times. The chain carries TRBV18 and TRBJ2-6; a weak D match, TRBD2 (5 bases). Trimming removed 8 bases at V and 0 bases at J, with 17 bases between. Germline assignment: CDR1 KGHSH and CDR2 LQKENI. The CDR3 extends over 17 amino acids. DNA of the CDR3: TGTGCCAGCCCTAGAGGAGGCAGCCTCTCTGGGGCCAACGTCCTGACTTTC. Translation gives CASPRGGSLSGANVLTF. Full variable domain (remainder filled in from reference TRBV18 and TRBJ2-6): NAGVMQNPRHLVRRRGQEARLRCSPMKGHSHVYWYRQLPEEGLKFMVYLQKENIIDESGMPKERFSAEFPKEGPSILRIQQVVRGDSAAYFCASPRGGSLSGANVLTFGAGSRLTVL.

J is TRBJ2-3 and V is TRBV29-1, with TRBD2 matching 14 bases. The CDR3 is 14 residues long. The germline CDR1 and CDR2 sequences are SQVTM and ANQGSEA. Unmatched junction bases numbered 3, after V lost 4 bases and J lost 6 bases. CDR3 in amino acids: CSVAGLAGGDTQYF. For the CDR3, the DNA is TGCAGCGTTGCCGGACTAGCGGGGGGCGATACGCAGTATTTT.

This clone was counted between two and nine times. The chain uses TRBV5-4 and TRBJ2-7; 10 bases are shared with TRBD2. This CDR3 has 14 residues. CDR1 is SGHNT and CDR2 is YYREEE in the germline V gene (reference sequence). V lost 4 bases to trimming and J lost 3 bases; unmatched junction nucleotides: 4. In DNA form, the CDR3 reads TGTGCCAGCAGCCGCGGGACTAGCGTCTACGAGCAGTACTTC. Amino acids: CASSRGTSVYEQYF.

The CDR3 loop reads CASSYSGFKGDTEAFF. CDR3 DNA: TGTGCCAGCAGTTACTCGGGCTTTAAGGGAGACACTGAAGCTTTCTTT. This chain uses TRBV6-5 with TRBJ1-1; D ambiguous. This CDR3 spans 16 amino acids. Trimming left V 0 bases short and J 3 bases short, with 14 bases between. In germline, CDR1 is MNHEY, CDR2 SVGAGI.

This rearrangement joins TRBV4-2 to TRBJ2-7; D is possibly TRBD1 or TRBD2 (5 bases each). Germline-derived CDR1 and CDR2 are LGHNA and YNFKEQ. The CDR3 spans 16 residues. The V gene lost 0 bases and the J gene lost 3 bases, with 15 bases spanning the gap. The CDR3 sequence is CASSQDSGRQIYEQYF. In DNA form, the CDR3 reads TGTGCCAGCAGCCAAGACTCGGGACGGCAAATCTACGAGCAGTACTTC.

This clone was seen a handful of times. The chain links TRBV28 to TRBJ2-2, with D unclear. The CDR3 covers 15 residues. CDR1 and CDR2 from the germline V gene are MDHEN and SYDVKM. V was clipped by 7 bases and J by 0 bases, with 12 bases between them. CDR3 sequence (DNA): TGTGCCAGCACCCGGACCCGAACGAACACCGGGGAGCTGTTTTTT. Translated, it gives CASTRTRTNTGELFF.

V and J are TRBV10-3 and TRBJ1-1; D possibly corresponds to TRBD1 (6 bases). This CDR3 is 14 amino acids long. V was trimmed by 2 bases and J by 2 bases, leaving 9 bases between them. Germline V gene sequence: CDR1 ENHRY, CDR2 SYGVKD. The CDR3 region is CAISEGQPNTEAFF. The CDR3, as DNA: TGTGCCATCAGTGAGGGACAGCCAAACACTGAAGCTTTCTTT.

The chain combines TRBV7-2 with TRBJ2-1; D is unresolved. Germline V CDR1 and CDR2: SGHTA, FQGNSA. Trimming removed 4 bases at V and 10 bases at J, with 8 bases between. This CDR3 has 11 amino acids. The CDR3 region has the DNA TGTGCCAGCAGCTCTCAATGGGAGCAGTTCTTC. It yields the protein CASSSQWEQFF.

The J gene is TRBJ2-3, the V gene TRBV5-1; 11 bases are a match to TRBD2. CDR3 length: 17 residues. V lost 4 bases, J lost 5 bases, and 12 bases stayed unmatched. Germline V gene lookup returns CDR1 SGHRS and CDR2 YFSETQ. Written as DNA, the CDR3 is TGCGCCAGCAGCCAGCAGGTAGCGGGAGGGCCCATAGATACGCAGTATTTT. Encoded protein: CASSQQVAGGPIDTQYF.

V is TRBV21-1 and J is TRBJ2-1; the table assigns TRBD2, which was not confirmed against the DNA. TRBV21-1 is flagged as a pseudogene. The CDR3 has 16 amino acids. The CDR3, as DNA: TGTGCCAGCAGCAAAGCGCGGCGGGGCTCCTACAATGAGCAGTTCTTC. It specifies CASSKARRGSYNEQFF.

In this sample, this clone turned up a few times. V and J are TRBV6-5 and TRBJ2-7; 8 bases are shared with TRBD1. Losses at the gene ends were 7 bases for V and 3 bases for J; bases not matched to a gene: 5. The CDR3 has 13 amino acids. Germline V lookup: CDR1 MNHEY, CDR2 SVGAGI. CDR3 region: CASIVDRGYEQYF. In DNA form, the CDR3 reads TGTGCCAGCATCGTAGACAGGGGCTACGAGCAGTACTTC.

The V and J genes are TRBV29-1 and TRBJ2-7; either TRBD1 or TRBD2 may fit D (5 bases each). CDR1 and CDR2 (germline): SQVTM, ANQGSEA. The germline V and J ends were trimmed by 0 bases and 2 bases, with 5 bases remaining between them. This CDR3 comprises 12 residues. This CDR3 is CSVEEGAYEQYF. CDR3 in DNA: TGCAGCGTTGAAGAGGGGGCCTACGAGCAGTACTTC.

The chain recombines TRBV6-1 with TRBJ2-3; TRBD1 is a possible D gene (5 bases). Germline CDR1 and CDR2: MNHNS and SASEGT. This CDR3 is built from 14 residues. V lost 3 bases to trimming and J lost 4 bases, with 11 bases between them. The CDR3 DNA is TGTGCCAGCAGTGAGGTGGGGCCCCCAGATACGCAGTATTTT. Its protein is CASSEVGPPDTQYF.

A note on this clone: A far larger clone is only one base removed, so a read error is likely. The V gene is TRBV7-2, the J gene TRBJ1-5; no clear D. Germline assignment: CDR1 SGHTA and CDR2 FQGNSA. The V and J ends lost 5 bases and 3 bases respectively, with 11 bases between them. The CDR3 loop spans 14 amino acids. CDR3 region: CASSQDRNNQPQHF. CDR3 nucleotide sequence: TGTGCCAGCAGCCAGGACCGTAACAATCAGCCCCAGCATTTT.

The chain carries TRBV28 and TRBJ2-7, with D unclear. V was trimmed by 5 bases and J by 3 bases, leaving 5 bases between them. CDR1 MDHEN and CDR2 SYDVKM come from the germline V gene. The CDR3 length is 11 residues. The CDR3: CASSIYYEQYF. The CDR3 DNA follows: TGTGCCAGCAGTATCTACTACGAGCAGTACTTC.

The chain couples TRBV5-5 to TRBJ2-2, with a tentative D call TRBD2 (5 bases). The germline V gene encodes CDR1 SGHKS and CDR2 YYEKEE (reference sequence). V lost 7 bases and J 0 bases, leaving 16 bases between the germline ends. This CDR3 contains 16 residues. The CDR3 here is CASGLRAATNTGELFF. Written as DNA, the CDR3 is TGTGCCAGCGGCCTTCGAGCGGCCACGAACACCGGGGAGCTGTTTTTT. Full variable domain (missing parts from reference TRBV5-5 and TRBJ2-2): DAGVTQSPTHLIKTRGQQVTLRCSPISGHKSVSWYQQVLGQGPQFIFQYYEKEERGRGNFPDRFSARQFPNYSSELNVNALLLGDSALYLCASGLRAATNTGELFFGEGSRLTVL.

V and J are TRBV11-1 and TRBJ2-5, with 13 bases aligning to TRBD2. CDR3 length: 17 amino acids. Per the germline V gene, CDR1 is SGHAT and CDR2 is FQDESV (reference sequence). J was trimmed by 5 bases and V by 6 bases; bases with no gene match: 12. The CDR3 here is CASSRLAGGAEVETQYF. The CDR3 DNA is TGTGCCAGCAGTAGACTAGCGGGAGGTGCCGAGGTTGAGACCCAGTACTTC.

This clone has more than one count but fewer than ten. This sample includes further DNA sequences coding for the same CDR3. The rearrangement uses TRBV7-9 and TRBJ2-1; D remains unclear. The CDR3 is 12 amino acids. Per the germline V gene, CDR1 is SEHNR and CDR2 is FQNEAQ (reference sequence). The ends were cut back, 0 bases at V and 10 bases at J, with 7 bases in the middle. In nucleotides, the CDR3 is TGTGCCAGCAGCTTAGCTGGCAGCGAGCAGTTCTTC. Protein sequence: CASSLAGSEQFF.

This clone was seen at least ten times. V gene TRBV7-8 combines with J gene TRBJ1-3; no definite D call. Trimming removed 3 bases at V and 4 bases at J, with 7 bases between. Germline V gene lookup returns CDR1 SGHVS and CDR2 FQNEAQ. The CDR3 totals 13 residues. Here the CDR3 DNA reads TGTGCCAGCAGCTTGTTAGAAGGAAACACCATATATTTT. It specifies CASSLLEGNTIYF.

The V and J genes are TRBV6-5 and TRBJ2-5; tentative D call: TRBD2 (6 bases). There are 14 residues in the CDR3. CDR1 and CDR2 from the germline V gene are MNHEY and SVGAGI. Trimming took off 8 bases at V and 5 bases at J, with 18 bases between the two ends. CDR3 in amino acids: CASHGWGREETQYF. The DNA for the CDR3 is TGTGCCAGCCACGGGTGGGGCCGGGAGGAGACCCAGTACTTC.

The chain has TRBV13 and TRBJ2-2; D ambiguous. Germline CDR1 and CDR2: PRHDT and FYEKMQ (reference sequence). V was cut by 5 bases and J by 1 base, with 8 bases left in between. This CDR3 contains 14 residues. The CDR3 DNA follows: TGTGCCAGCAGCGTGGACCAGAACACCGGGGAGCTGTTTTTT. This sequence encodes CASSVDQNTGELFF.

The chain carries TRBV5-1 and TRBJ1-4; 8 nucleotides match TRBD1. Germline V lookup: CDR1 SGHRS, CDR2 YFSETQ. This CDR3 is 17 amino acids long. Unmatched junction bases numbered 9, after V lost 0 bases and J lost 5 bases. In DNA form, the CDR3 reads TGCGCCAGCAGCTTGGGTCTCAGGGGGCGTCAAAATGAAAAACTGTTTTTT. It specifies CASSLGLRGRQNEKLFF.

V is TRBV15 and J is TRBJ2-7; no reliable D call. The CDR3 has 13 residues. V gave up 5 bases and J gave up 4 bases, with 12 bases separating them. The V gene's germline CDR1 is LNHNV and CDR2 YYDKDF (reference sequence). CDR3 DNA sequence: TGTGCCACCAGCCCTGATATTGCGTACGAGCAGTACTTC. The encoded protein is CATSPDIAYEQYF.